A selection of T cell receptor beta chains follows, all from one sample in a study of OX40 agonist ivuxolimab in advanced cancers. Clones were sequenced by immunoSEQ multiplex PCR, and TCRdb holds only the in-frame ones, with some missing. The sample carries approximately 61,000 clones, approximately 80% recorded once. Material: CD4+ or CD8+ T cells sorted from blood, obtained in a trial of the OX40 agonist ivuxolimab. These receptors all come from an adult with an advanced solid tumor such as melanoma, head and neck, liver or kidney cancer. CDR3s include the opening cysteine and the closing phenylalanine or tryptophan. A D gene is named only where the DNA matches it firmly. Only part of the rows carry a size: once, few, many, or a class if the clone is expanded.

v_call,j_call,clone_size,d_call,cdr3_aa,cdr3_nt
TRBV2,TRBJ1-6,.,.,CASSDRGYNSPLHF,TGTGCCAGCAGTGATCGGGGCTATAATTCACCCCTCCACTTT
TRBV29-1,TRBJ2-3,.,.,CSGGERGVFTDTQYF,TGCAGCGGGGGGGAGAGGGGAGTTTTCACAGATACGCAGTATTTT
TRBV7-2,TRBJ2-7,.,TRBD1,CASSQGGQGKNEQYF,TGTGCCAGCAGCCAGGGGGGACAGGGGAAAAACGAGCAGTACTTC
TRBV6-5,TRBJ1-1,.,.,CASSFGGTNTEAFF,TGTGCCAGCAGTTTCGGGGGGACGAACACTGAAGCTTTCTTT
TRBV10-3,TRBJ2-7,.,TRBD1,CAISDPDRGGDEQYF,TGTGCCATCAGTGACCCGGACAGGGGTGGGGACGAGCAGTACTTC
TRBV7-8,TRBJ2-1,.,.,CASSLPIRFGGAGEQFF,.
TRBV6-5,TRBJ1-3,.,.,CASSYGDPSGNTIYF,TGTGCCAGCAGTTACGGGGACCCCTCTGGAAACACCATATATTTT
TRBV5-1,TRBJ2-3,.,.,CASSLDTPSTDTQYF,TGCGCCAGCAGCTTGGACACCCCTAGCACAGATACGCAGTATTTT
TRBV4-2,TRBJ1-1,.,.,CASSQDAGRLNTEAFF,TGTGCCAGCAGCCAAGATGCAGGGCGGTTGAACACTGAAGCTTTCTTT
TRBV6-5,TRBJ1-2,.,.,CASTPGKGGYTF,TGTGCCAGCACCCCCGGGAAAGGTGGCTACACCTTC
TRBV10-2,TRBJ2-7,once,TRBD1,CASRGTTGGEQYF,TGCGCCAGCAGGGGGACAACAGGGGGAGAGCAGTACTTC
TRBV27,TRBJ2-7,.,.,CASSKVATYEQYF,TGTGCCAGCAGCAAAGTCGCCACCTACGAGCAGTACTTC
TRBV21-1,TRBJ1-5,.,.,CASSKAGGQGRYQPQHF,TGTGCCAGCAGCAAAGCGGGGGGACAGGGTAGGTATCAGCCCCAGCATTTT
TRBV19,TRBJ1-2,once,TRBD1,CASSSRPGQGRVDYGYTF,TGTGCCAGTAGCTCCCGACCGGGACAGGGAAGGGTGGACTATGGCTACACCTTC
TRBV19,TRBJ1-1,.,.,CASSIGYEAFF,TGTGCCAGTAGTATTGGGTATGAAGCTTTCTTT
TRBV7-9,TRBJ2-1,.,.,CASSFSGRNEQFF,TGTGCCAGCAGCTTTTCCGGTCGCAATGAGCAGTTCTTC
TRBV5-1,TRBJ1-4,.,TRBD1,CASSPTGQGPEKLFF,TGCGCCAGCAGCCCGACGGGACAGGGCCCTGAAAAACTGTTTTTT
TRBV13,TRBJ2-2,.,TRBD1,CASSPPDRGRYGELFF,TGTGCCAGCAGCCCGCCGGACAGGGGGCGATACGGGGAGCTGTTTTTT
TRBV19,TRBJ1-2,few,.,CASSPSNRAYGYTF,TGTGCCAGTAGTCCTTCCAACAGGGCGTATGGCTACACCTTC
TRBV7-2,TRBJ1-1,.,TRBD1,CASSLTGTGGLTEAFF,TGTGCCAGCAGCTTGACCGGGACAGGGGGCCTCACTGAAGCTTTCTTT
TRBV6-1,TRBJ2-7,.,.,CASTRRRGGRAEQYF,TGTGCCAGCACCCGCAGGAGGGGGGGACGTGCCGAGCAGTACTTC
TRBV29-1,TRBJ2-5,few,.,CSVVGQGRQETQYF,TGCAGCGTTGTGGGGCAGGGAAGGCAAGAGACCCAGTACTTC
TRBV6-4,TRBJ1-5,.,.,CASSDSLGNQPQHF,TGTGCCAGCAGTGACTCGTTGGGGAACCAGCCCCAGCATTTT
TRBV4-1,TRBJ1-1,.,.,CASSQAGGMNTEAFF,TGCGCCAGCAGCCAAGCTGGGGGAATGAACACTGAAGCTTTCTTT
TRBV30,TRBJ2-2,many,.,CAWSHQSELFF,TGTGCCTGGAGCCATCAGTCGGAGCTGTTTTTT
TRBV4-1,TRBJ2-4,.,.,CASSQVSGQLYSIQYF,TGCGCCAGCAGCCAAGTATCTGGGCAGCTCTATAGCATTCAGTACTTC
TRBV2,TRBJ2-6,.,.,CASHPPSGANVLTF,TGTGCCAGCCACCCCCCGTCTGGGGCCAACGTCCTGACTTTC
TRBV27,TRBJ2-2,.,.,CASNNQPGGPDRGAVF,TGTGCCAGCAATAACCAACCCGGGGGGCCGGACCGGGGAGCTGTTTTT
TRBV5-1,TRBJ2-1,.,TRBD1,CASSSGDRGFVEQFF,TGCGCCAGCAGCTCCGGGGACAGGGGGTTCGTTGAGCAGTTCTTC
TRBV30,TRBJ2-2,once,.,CAWRATYTGELFF,TGTGCCTGGAGGGCCACCTACACCGGGGAGCTGTTTTTT
TRBV27,TRBJ1-6,.,.,CASRRDPYNSPLHF,TGTGCCAGCAGACGAGATCCCTATAATTCACCCCTCCACTTT
TRBV5-6,TRBJ2-5,.,.,CASSLTRLAQETQYF,TGTGCCAGCAGCCTAACGCGACTGGCTCAAGAGACCCAGTACTTC
TRBV6-5,TRBJ1-6,.,.,CASFNGVNSPLHF,TGTGCCAGCTTCAATGGGGTAAATTCACCCCTCCACTTT
TRBV9,TRBJ2-2,once,TRBD1,CASSVRGQGATGELFF,TGTGCCAGCAGCGTACGGGGACAGGGGGCAACCGGGGAGCTGTTCTTT
TRBV7-9,TRBJ1-2,.,.,CASSFTNYGYTF,TGTGCCAGCAGTTTTACTAACTATGGCTACACCTTC
TRBV5-6,TRBJ2-7,.,.,CASSHERRNEQYF,TGTGCCAGCAGTCACGAAAGGCGGAACGAGCAGTACTTC
TRBV5-8,TRBJ1-5,.,.,CASSLGLSWQPQHF,TGTGCCAGCAGCTTGGGCCTCTCATGGCAGCCCCAGCATTTT
TRBV10-2,TRBJ2-5,.,.,CASSGSGLGTQYF,TGCGCCAGCAGTGGTAGTGGACTTGGGACCCAGTACTTC
TRBV10-3,TRBJ1-4,.,TRBD1,CAVTGMTEKLFF,TGTGCCGTGACAGGGATGACTGAAAAACTGTTTTTT
TRBV7-9,TRBJ2-3,.,.,CASSPAGGSTDTQYF,TGTGCCAGCAGCCCCGCTGGCGGAAGCACAGATACGCAGTATTTT
TRBV7-2,TRBJ2-7,.,.,CASSTSSYEQYF,TGTGCCAGCAGTACGAGCTCCTACGAGCAGTACTTC
TRBV5-1,TRBJ2-7,.,.,CASSLGPAGVTYEQYF,TGCGCCAGCAGCTTGGGACCCGCAGGGGTAACCTACGAGCAGTACTTC
TRBV19,TRBJ1-6,few,.,CASSRVPRGNSPLHF,TGTGCCAGTAGTAGGGTCCCCAGGGGAAATTCACCCCTCCACTTT
TRBV5-1,TRBJ2-2,once,TRBD2,CASSFGTSGAANTGELFF,TGCGCCAGCAGCTTCGGGACTAGCGGGGCTGCGAACACCGGGGAGCTGTTTTTT
TRBV9,TRBJ2-1,.,.,CASSVGSRGAGNEQFF,TGTGCCAGCAGCGTAGGTTCAAGGGGCGCGGGCAATGAGCAGTTCTTC
TRBV28,TRBJ2-7,once,.,CASSFTPPSYEQYF,TGTGCCAGCAGTTTTACCCCGCCCTCCTACGAGCAGTACTTC
TRBV14,TRBJ1-3,.,.,CASSQVSSWGGNTIYF,TGTGCCAGCAGCCAAGTCTCGTCCTGGGGAGGAAACACCATATATTTT
TRBV5-1,TRBJ2-1,.,.,CASSLRDGSYNEQFF,TGCGCCAGCAGCCTCCGGGACGGATCCTACAATGAGCAGTTCTTC
TRBV25-1,TRBJ2-3,.,.,CASSEANRKDTQYF,TGTGCCAGCAGTGAGGCAAACAGGAAAGATACGCAGTATTTT
TRBV9,TRBJ1-2,.,TRBD1,CASSVVKGQGLDGYTF,TGTGCCAGCAGCGTAGTTAAGGGACAGGGGTTGGATGGCTACACCTTC
TRBV7-9,TRBJ2-7,.,TRBD1,CASSHNRQGALNEQYF,TGTGCCAGCAGCCACAACAGGCAGGGGGCGCTGAACGAGCAGTACTTC
TRBV7-8,TRBJ1-2,.,.,CASSLGVDSYGYTF,TGTGCCAGCAGCTTAGGGGTGGATTCGTATGGCTACACCTTC
TRBV6-1,TRBJ2-7,.,.,CASSGQVLGDEQYF,TGTGCCAGCAGTGGACAGGTACTTGGTGACGAGCAGTACTTC
TRBV30,TRBJ2-2,.,.,CAWSVGGPAGELFF,TGTGCCTGGAGTGTAGGAGGGCCCGCCGGGGAGCTGTTTTTT
TRBV5-1,TRBJ2-5,.,.,CASSRGDKTQETQYF,TGCGCCAGCAGCAGGGGGGACAAGACTCAAGAGACCCAGTACTTC
TRBV13,TRBJ2-5,once,TRBD2,CASSLSPSSGAGSGAQYF,TGTGCCAGCAGCCTATCTCCCTCTAGCGGGGCGGGTTCAGGGGCCCAGTACTTC
TRBV19,TRBJ2-7,few,TRBD1,CASTPKGQGAYEQYF,TGTGCCAGTACCCCAAAGGGACAGGGCGCCTACGAGCAGTACTTC
TRBV12-5,TRBJ2-7,.,TRBD1,CASAKTGFGEQYF,TGTGCTAGTGCCAAGACAGGGTTTGGCGAGCAGTACTTC
TRBV5-6,TRBJ2-4,.,.,CASSPGTTKNIQYF,TGTGCCAGCAGCCCCGGGACGACCAAAAACATTCAGTACTTC
TRBV2,TRBJ2-5,.,.,CASHTPGGGETQYF,TGTGCCAGCCACACCCCCGGGGGCGGGGAGACCCAGTACTTC